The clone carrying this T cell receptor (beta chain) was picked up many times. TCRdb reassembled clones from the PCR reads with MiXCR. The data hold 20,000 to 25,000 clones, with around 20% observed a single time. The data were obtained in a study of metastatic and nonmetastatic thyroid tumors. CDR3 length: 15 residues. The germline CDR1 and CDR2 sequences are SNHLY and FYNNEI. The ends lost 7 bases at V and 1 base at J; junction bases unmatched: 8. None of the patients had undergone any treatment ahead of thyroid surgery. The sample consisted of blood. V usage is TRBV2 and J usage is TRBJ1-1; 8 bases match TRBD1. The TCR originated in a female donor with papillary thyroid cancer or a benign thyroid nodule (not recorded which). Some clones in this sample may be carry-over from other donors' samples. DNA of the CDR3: TGTGCCAGCACCCCCATCAGGGGGCCGAACACTGAAGCTTTCTTT. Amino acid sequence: CASTPIRGPNTEAFF.